This T cell receptor beta chain was recorded in a study of early T cells in non-severe SARS-CoV-2 infection. Study information: Sequencing of unsorted whole blood was done on bulk RNA, leaving chains unpaired.

The ends were cut back, 5 bases at V and 6 bases at J, with 11 bases in the middle. The CDR3 has 12 residues. Germline loops: CDR1 SEHNR, CDR2 FQNEAQ (reference sequence). Ten or more counts support this clonotype. Unique molecular identifiers tagged individual cDNA molecules. TCRdb re-derived calls from the 5' RACE reads in MiXCR, one entry per CDR3 protein. This repertoire shows about 59,000 distinct CDR3 sequences, 13% found once; its top ten account for almost 9.5%. Sample: whole blood, taken at baseline. The genes are TRBV7-9 and TRBJ2-7; D not certain. This receptor was taken from an adult who was a healthcare worker with PCR-confirmed SARS-CoV-2 infection or an uninfected control (not recorded which). The CDR3 here is CASSPEIGEQYF. The CDR3 nucleotides read TGTGCCAGCAGCCCGGAGATTGGCGAGCAGTACTTC.